What follows describes a single T cell receptor beta chain. What it binds is not known. This sample stems from a study of T cells after yellow fever vaccination. General study points: Contaminating bulk clonotypes could be abundant in FACS-sorted repertoires. A large majority of primary-vaccination clones showed up again after the booster (96% CD4, around 88% CD8).

In germline, CDR1 is GTSNPN, CDR2 SVGIG (reference sequence). V trimming: 0 bases; J trimming: 4 bases; junction bases outside the gene matches: 10. The CDR3 runs 17 residues. Template switching by 5'RACE produced TCR cDNA, adding a universal primer site and UMIs. TCRdb used MiXCR to reprocess the 5' RACE reads, holding one entry per CDR3 protein. Here the sample spans 510,000 or so distinct CDR3 sequences, under 25% being singletons. This clonotype originated in a man aged 30 to 39 who received the YFV17D yellow fever vaccine. The input for sequencing was PBMCs, taken 15 days after the yellow fever booster vaccination. The rearrangement uses TRBV30 and TRBJ2-3; 10 bases agree with TRBD2. For the CDR3, the DNA is TGTGCCTGGAGTGTAGCGGGGGGGGTAGGCCTGGCAGATACGCAGTATTTT. Protein sequence: CAWSVAGGVGLADTQYF.